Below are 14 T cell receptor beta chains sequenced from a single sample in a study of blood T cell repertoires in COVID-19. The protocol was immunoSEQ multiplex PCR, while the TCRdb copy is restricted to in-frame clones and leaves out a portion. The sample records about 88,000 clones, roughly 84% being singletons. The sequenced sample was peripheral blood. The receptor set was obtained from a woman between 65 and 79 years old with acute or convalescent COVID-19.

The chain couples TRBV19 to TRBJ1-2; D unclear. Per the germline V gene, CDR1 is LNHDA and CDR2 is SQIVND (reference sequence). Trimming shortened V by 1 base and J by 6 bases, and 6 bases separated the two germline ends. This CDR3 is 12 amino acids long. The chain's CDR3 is CASSIGGNGYTF. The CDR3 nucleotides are TGTGCCAGTAGTATAGGCGGGAATGGCTACACCTTC.

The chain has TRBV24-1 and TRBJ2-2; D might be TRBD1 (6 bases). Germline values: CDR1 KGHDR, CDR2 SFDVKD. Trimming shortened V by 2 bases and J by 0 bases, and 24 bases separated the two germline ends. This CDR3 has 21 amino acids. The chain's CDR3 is CATSDWGFRGPALANTGELFF. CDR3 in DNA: TGTGCCACCAGTGATTGGGGGTTCAGGGGCCCGGCCCTTGCGAACACCGGGGAGCTGTTTTTT.

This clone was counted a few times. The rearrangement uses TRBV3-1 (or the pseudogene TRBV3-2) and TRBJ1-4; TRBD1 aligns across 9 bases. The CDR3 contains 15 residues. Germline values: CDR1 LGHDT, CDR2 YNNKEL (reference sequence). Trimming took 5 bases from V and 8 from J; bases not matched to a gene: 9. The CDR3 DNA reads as TGTGCCAGCAGCTACTCCGGGACAGGGCACGAAAAACTGTTTTTT. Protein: CASSYSGTGHEKLFF.

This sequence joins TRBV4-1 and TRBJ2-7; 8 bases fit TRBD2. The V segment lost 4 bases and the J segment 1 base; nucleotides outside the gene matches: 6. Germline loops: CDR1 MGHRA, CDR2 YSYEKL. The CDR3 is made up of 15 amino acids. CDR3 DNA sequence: TGCGCCAGCAGCCTACAGCGGGGGCAATCCTACGAGCAGTACGTC. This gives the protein CASSLQRGQSYEQYV.

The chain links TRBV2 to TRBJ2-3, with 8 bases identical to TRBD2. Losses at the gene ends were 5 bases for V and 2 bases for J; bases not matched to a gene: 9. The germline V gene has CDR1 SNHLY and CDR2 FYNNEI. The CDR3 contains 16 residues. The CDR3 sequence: CASSPGLAPFTDTQYF. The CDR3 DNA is TGTGCCAGCAGTCCTGGACTAGCACCCTTCACAGATACGCAGTATTTT.

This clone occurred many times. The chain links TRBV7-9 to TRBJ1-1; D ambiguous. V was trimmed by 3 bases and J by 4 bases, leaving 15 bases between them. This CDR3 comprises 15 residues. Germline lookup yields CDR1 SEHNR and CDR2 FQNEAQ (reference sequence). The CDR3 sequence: CASSLYSGGGTEAFF. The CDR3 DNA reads TGTGCCAGCAGCTTGTATTCCGGTGGTGGCACTGAAGCTTTCTTT.

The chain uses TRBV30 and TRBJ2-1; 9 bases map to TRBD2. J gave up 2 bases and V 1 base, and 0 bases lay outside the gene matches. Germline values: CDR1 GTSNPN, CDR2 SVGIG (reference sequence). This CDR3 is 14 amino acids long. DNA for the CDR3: TGTGCCTGGAGTGGCGGGAGGGCCTACAATGAGCAGTTCTTC. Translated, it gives CAWSGGRAYNEQFF. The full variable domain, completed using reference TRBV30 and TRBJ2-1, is SQTIHQWPATLVQPVGSPLSLECTVEGTSNPNLYWYRQAAGRGLQLLFYSVGIGQISSEVPQNLSASRPQDRQFILSSKKLLLSDSGFYLCAWSGGRAYNEQFFGPGTRLTVL.

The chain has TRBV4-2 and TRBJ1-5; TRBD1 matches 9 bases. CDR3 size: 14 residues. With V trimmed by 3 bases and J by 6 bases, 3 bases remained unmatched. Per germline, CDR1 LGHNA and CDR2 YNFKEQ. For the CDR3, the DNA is TGTGCCAGCAGCCACACAGGGGGCGGTCAGCCCCAGCATTTT. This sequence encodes CASSHTGGGQPQHF.

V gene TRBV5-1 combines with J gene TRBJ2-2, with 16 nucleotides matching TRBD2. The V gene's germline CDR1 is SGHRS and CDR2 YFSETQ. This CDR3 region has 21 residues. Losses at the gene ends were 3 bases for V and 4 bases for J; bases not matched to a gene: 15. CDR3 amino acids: CASSSSLSGTSGRVRTGELFF. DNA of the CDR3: TGCGCCAGCAGCTCCTCACTATCCGGGACTAGCGGGAGGGTCCGCACCGGGGAGCTGTTTTTT. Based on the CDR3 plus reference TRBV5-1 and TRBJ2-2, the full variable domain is KAGVTQTPRYLIKTRGQQVTLSCSPISGHRSVSWYQQTPGQGLQFLFEYFSETQRNKGNFPGRFSGRQFSNSRSEMNVSTLELGDSALYLCASSSSLSGTSGRVRTGELFFGEGSRLTVL.

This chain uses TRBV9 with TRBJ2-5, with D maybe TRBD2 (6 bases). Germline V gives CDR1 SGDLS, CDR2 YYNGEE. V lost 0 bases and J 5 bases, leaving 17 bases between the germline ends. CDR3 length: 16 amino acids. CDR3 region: CASSVAIGRGKETQYF. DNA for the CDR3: TGTGCCAGCAGCGTAGCTATAGGCCGGGGGAAGGAGACCCAGTACTTC.

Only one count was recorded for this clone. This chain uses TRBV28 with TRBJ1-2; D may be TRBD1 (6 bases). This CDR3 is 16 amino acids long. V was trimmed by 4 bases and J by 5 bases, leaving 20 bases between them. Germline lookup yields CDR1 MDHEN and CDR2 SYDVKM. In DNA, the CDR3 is TGTGCCAGCAGTTCCGCCGAAGGGGGTGTAACGTATGGCTACACCTTC. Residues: CASSSAEGGVTYGYTF.

For the CDR3, the DNA is TGTGCCAGCAGCTTAACAGGGGGTGAGACCCAGTACTTC. Residues: CASSLTGGETQYF. The chain carries TRBV7-9 and TRBJ2-5, with 8 nucleotides matching TRBD1. The CDR3 has 13 residues. Per the germline V gene, CDR1 is SEHNR and CDR2 is FQNEAQ (reference sequence). Trimming cost V 2 bases and J 5 bases; bases outside gene matches: 1.

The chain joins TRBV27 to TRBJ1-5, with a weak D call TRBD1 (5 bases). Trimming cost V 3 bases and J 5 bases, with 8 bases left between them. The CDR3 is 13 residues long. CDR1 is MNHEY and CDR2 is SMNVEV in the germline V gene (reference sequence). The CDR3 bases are TGTGCCAGCAGTTTGCAGGGTTATCAGCCCCAGCATTTT. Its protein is CASSLQGYQPQHF.

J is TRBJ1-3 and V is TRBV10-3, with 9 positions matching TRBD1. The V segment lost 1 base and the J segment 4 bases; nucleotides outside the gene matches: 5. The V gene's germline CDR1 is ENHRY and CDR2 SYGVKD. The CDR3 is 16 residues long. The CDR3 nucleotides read TGTGCCATCAGTGAGTTGGACAGGGGCGACGGAAACACCATATATTTT. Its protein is CAISELDRGDGNTIYF.